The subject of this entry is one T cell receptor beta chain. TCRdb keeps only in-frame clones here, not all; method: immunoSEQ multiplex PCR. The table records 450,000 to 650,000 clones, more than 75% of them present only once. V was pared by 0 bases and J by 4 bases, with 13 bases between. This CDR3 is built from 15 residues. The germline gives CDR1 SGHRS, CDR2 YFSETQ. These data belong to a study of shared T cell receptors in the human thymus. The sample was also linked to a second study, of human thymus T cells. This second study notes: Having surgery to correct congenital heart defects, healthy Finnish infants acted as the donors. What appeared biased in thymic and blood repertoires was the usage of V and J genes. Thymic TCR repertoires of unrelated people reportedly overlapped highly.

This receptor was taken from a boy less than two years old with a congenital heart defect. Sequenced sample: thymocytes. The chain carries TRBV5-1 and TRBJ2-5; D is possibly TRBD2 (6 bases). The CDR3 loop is CASSLVGGDGETQYF. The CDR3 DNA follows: TGCGCCAGCAGCTTGGTGGGGGGAGATGGAGAGACCCAGTACTTC.